These 7 T cell receptor beta chains were sequenced from one sample in a study of cytomegalovirus exposure and HLA in healthy donors (dated by TCRdb to 2017 to 2019). Receptor libraries were prepared by the immunoSEQ multiplex PCR assay. For the multiplex PCR, a mixture combining 60 forward primers for TCR Vbeta segments and 13 reverse primers for TCR Jbeta segments was used. The clones in this table, taken by TCRdb from immuneACCESS, are in-frame only. Not every clone is retained; where verified, under half of the shortfall comes from an unresolved V gene, and the cause of the rest is unknown. The table for this sample lists 130,000 to 150,000 clones; roughly 80% of them were counted only once. Under 6% of the sample comes from the top ten. Material for sequencing was PBMCs. The receptors shown here come from a man aged 40-49 years in good health and CMV-seronegative.

As DNA, the CDR3 is TGTGCCAGCAGCGCACTCTTGTCGTCCGGAAACATTCAGTACTTC. It encodes CASSALLSSGNIQYF. V usage is TRBV9 and J usage is TRBJ2-4, with no clear D. V was cut by 3 bases and J by 6 bases, with 16 bases left in between. Germline V gene lookup returns CDR1 SGDLS and CDR2 YYNGEE. The CDR3 consists of 15 residues.

This clone was seen just once. The chain joins TRBV6-1 to TRBJ1-1, with D possibly TRBD1 on 5 matching bases. This CDR3 is 16 amino acids long. Germline CDR1 reads MNHNS; CDR2 reads SASEGT. With 3 bases removed from V and 1 base from J, the gap between germline ends came to 15 bases. CDR3 nucleotide sequence: TGTGCCAGCAGTGATGCAGGGCCGTTTAGGAACACTGAAGCTTTCTTT. Its translation: CASSDAGPFRNTEAFF.

This rearrangement joins TRBV25-1 to TRBJ2-3; 8 bases match TRBD2. Per the germline V gene, CDR1 is MGHDK and CDR2 is SYGVNS. The J segment lost 2 bases and the V segment lost 5 bases, leaving 6 bases of the junction unmatched. This CDR3 is 15 amino acids long. Here the CDR3 DNA reads TGTGCCAGCAGTTACGGGGGGGGTTTCACAGATACGCAGTATTTT. Amino acid sequence: CASSYGGGFTDTQYF.

V gene TRBV30 combines with J gene TRBJ2-2, with a weak D call TRBD1 (6 bases). The CDR3 runs 14 residues. CDR1 is GTSNPN, CDR2 SVGIG, per germline (reference sequence). V was shortened by 5 bases and J by 2 bases, with 12 bases between the two germline ends. The CDR3, as DNA: TGTGCCTGGGGACAGCTAGTAAACACCGGGGAGCTGTTTTTT. This translates into CAWGQLVNTGELFF.

This sequence joins TRBV2 and TRBJ2-2, with D perhaps TRBD1 (6 bases). Deletions cut 7 bases from V and 3 bases from J, with 15 bases between. Germline V gene sequence: CDR1 SNHLY, CDR2 FYNNEI. This CDR3 contains 15 residues. Here the CDR3 DNA reads TGTGCCAGCACTTTCCAGGGGACATACACCGGGGAGCTGTTTTTT. Amino acids: CASTFQGTYTGELFF.

The chain has TRBV15 and TRBJ1-2; D remains unclear. Deletions cut 0 bases from V and 4 bases from J, with 9 bases between. Germline loops: CDR1 LNHNV, CDR2 YYDKDF (reference sequence). The CDR3 consists of 14 residues. The CDR3 loop reads CATSRDPGSYGYTF. The CDR3 DNA reads TGTGCCACCAGCAGAGATCCAGGCAGCTATGGCTACACCTTC.

The chain employs TRBV4-3 and TRBJ2-7; 8 bases are shared with TRBD1. J lost 2 bases, V lost 0 bases, and 3 bases had no gene match. The CDR3 runs 15 residues. CDR1 is LGHNA, CDR2 YSLEER, per germline. The CDR3 coding sequence is TGCGCCAGCAGCCAAGACGTACAGGGGGCCTACGAGCAGTACTTC. Protein product: CASSQDVQGAYEQYF.